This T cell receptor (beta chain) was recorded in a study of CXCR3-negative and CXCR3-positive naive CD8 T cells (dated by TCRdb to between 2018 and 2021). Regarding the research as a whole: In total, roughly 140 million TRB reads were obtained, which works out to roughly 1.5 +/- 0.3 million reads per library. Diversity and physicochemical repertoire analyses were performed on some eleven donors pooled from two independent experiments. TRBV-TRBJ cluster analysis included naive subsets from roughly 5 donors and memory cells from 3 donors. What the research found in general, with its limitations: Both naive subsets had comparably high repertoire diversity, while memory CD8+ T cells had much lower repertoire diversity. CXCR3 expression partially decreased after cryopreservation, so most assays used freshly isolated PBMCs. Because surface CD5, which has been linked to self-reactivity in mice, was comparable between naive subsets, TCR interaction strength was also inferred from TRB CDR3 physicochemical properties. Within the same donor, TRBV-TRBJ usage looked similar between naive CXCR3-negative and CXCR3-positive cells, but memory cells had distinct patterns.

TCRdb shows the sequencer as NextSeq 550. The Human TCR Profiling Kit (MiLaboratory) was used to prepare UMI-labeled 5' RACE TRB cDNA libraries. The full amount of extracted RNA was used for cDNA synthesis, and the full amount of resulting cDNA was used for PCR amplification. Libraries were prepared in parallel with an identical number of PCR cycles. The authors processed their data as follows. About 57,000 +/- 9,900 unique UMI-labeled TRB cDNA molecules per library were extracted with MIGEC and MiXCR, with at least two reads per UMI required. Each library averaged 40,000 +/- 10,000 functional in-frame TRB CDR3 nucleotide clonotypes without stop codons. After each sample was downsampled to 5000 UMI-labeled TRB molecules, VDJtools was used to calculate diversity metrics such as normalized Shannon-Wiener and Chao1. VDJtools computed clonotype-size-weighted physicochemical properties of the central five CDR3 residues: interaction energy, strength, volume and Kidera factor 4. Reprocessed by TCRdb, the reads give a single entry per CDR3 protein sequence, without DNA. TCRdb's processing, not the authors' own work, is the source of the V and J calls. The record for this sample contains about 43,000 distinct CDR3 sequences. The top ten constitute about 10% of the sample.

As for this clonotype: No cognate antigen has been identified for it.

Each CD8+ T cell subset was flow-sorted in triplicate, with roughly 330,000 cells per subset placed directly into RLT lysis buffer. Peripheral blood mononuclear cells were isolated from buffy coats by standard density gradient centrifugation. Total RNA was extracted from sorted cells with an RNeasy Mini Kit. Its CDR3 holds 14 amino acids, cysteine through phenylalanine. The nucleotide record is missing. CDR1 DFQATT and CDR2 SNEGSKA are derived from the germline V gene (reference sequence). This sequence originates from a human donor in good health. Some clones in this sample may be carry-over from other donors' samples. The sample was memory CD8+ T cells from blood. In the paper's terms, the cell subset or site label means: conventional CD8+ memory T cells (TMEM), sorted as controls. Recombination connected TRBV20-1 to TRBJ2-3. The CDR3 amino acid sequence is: CSARDVAGADTQYF.